A single sample is the source of the 21 T cell receptor beta chains below, sequenced in a study of vaccination and CD4 T cells after COVID-19. Treatment here: roughly 11-day PBMC culture with coronavirus spike peptide pools or control peptides (ViraFEST assay). These receptors have no identified antigens. Sequence data for DNA of cultured CD4+ T cells were generated by the Oncomine TCR Beta short-read assay. TCRdb called the PCR reads again in MiXCR, with one record for every CDR3 protein. This table holds roughly 20,000 distinct CDR3 sequences, approximately 50% found once. Sequencing was performed on CD4+ T cells from blood, cultured in vitro. The receptors come from a human donor who had recovered from COVID-19.

This clonotype was recorded a few times. V is TRBV6-1 and J is TRBJ1-1; D remains unclear. The CDR3 is made up of 15 amino acids. V was shortened by 2 bases and J by 3 bases, with 13 bases between the two germline ends. From germline, CDR1 is MNHNS and CDR2 SASEGT. Here the CDR3 reads CASSENWGADTEAFF. CDR3 nucleotide sequence: TGTGCCAGCAGTGAAAACTGGGGAGCGGACACTGAAGCTTTCTTT.

The V call is TRBV27, the J call TRBJ1-5; 7 nucleotides match TRBD1. The CDR3 consists of 15 residues. Germline values: CDR1 MNHEY, CDR2 SMNVEV (reference sequence). V was clipped by 4 bases and J by 5 bases; unmatched bases: 8. DNA for the CDR3: TGTGCCAGCAGTTCCGACAGGGATCGGGATCAGCCCCAGCATTTT. Protein sequence: CASSSDRDRDQPQHF.

Comments on this clonotype: One end of the junction varies from germline; a read error may be responsible. This rearrangement joins TRBV20-1 to TRBJ1-2, with D possibly TRBD1 on 6 matching bases. Germline CDR1 DFQATT, CDR2 SNEGSKA (reference sequence). This CDR3 contains 12 residues. This chain's CDR3 is CSARDRTVSLAF. As DNA, the CDR3 is TGCAGTGCTAGAGATAGGACAGTCTCGTTGGCCTTC.

The table lists this clonotype with a few counts. This rearrangement joins TRBV20-1 to TRBJ1-4; TRBD1 is a possible D gene (5 bases). This CDR3 comprises 16 residues. Germline V lookup: CDR1 DFQATT, CDR2 SNEGSKA (reference sequence). The CDR3: CSLLGTAPATNEKLFF. The CDR3 DNA reads TGCAGCCTACTCGGGACGGCCCCTGCAACTAATGAAAAACTGTTTTTT.

This clonotype appeared a few times. This chain uses TRBV24-1 with TRBJ2-7; weak D call: TRBD1 (6 bases). Germline lookup yields CDR1 KGHDR and CDR2 SFDVKD. Trimming pared 2 bases from V and 3 bases from J, leaving 7 bases between. The CDR3 is made up of 13 amino acids. The CDR3 spells CATSDSDSYEQYF. In nucleotides, the CDR3 is TGTGCCACCAGTGATTCGGACAGCTACGAGCAGTACTTC.

The genes are TRBV5-6 and TRBJ2-4, with D unclear. The CDR3 has 14 amino acids. The V gene's germline CDR1 is SGHDT and CDR2 YYEEEE. V dropped 0 bases and J dropped 6 bases, with 10 bases sitting between them. The CDR3 here is CASSLGDGRNIQYF. CDR3 in DNA: TGTGCCAGCAGCTTGGGAGATGGGCGAAACATTCAGTACTTC.

The CDR3 DNA sequence: TGCAGCGTTTCCGGAGGGCAGATCTCCTACGAGCAGTACTTC. Amino acid sequence: CSVSGGQISYEQYF. V is TRBV29-1 and J is TRBJ2-7, with D possibly being TRBD2 (6 bases). With 5 bases removed from V and 0 bases from J, the gap between germline ends came to 14 bases. CDR1 SQVTM and CDR2 ANQGSEA come from the germline V gene. The CDR3 has 14 amino acids.

J is TRBJ2-2 and V is TRBV6-1; possible D gene TRBD2, 5 bases. Germline loops: CDR1 MNHNS, CDR2 SASEGT. This CDR3 has 16 amino acids. V lost 0 bases to trimming and J lost 6 bases, with 14 bases between them. CDR3 nucleotide sequence: TGTGCCAGCAGTGAAGCGGCAGGAGGCCGTGCCGGGGAGCTGTTTTTT. Its translation: CASSEAAGGRAGELFF.

The chain carries TRBV2 and TRBJ1-6; TRBD1 matches at 8 bases. Germline loops: CDR1 SNHLY, CDR2 FYNNEI. The junction had 11 bases not matched to a gene; V was cut back by 6 bases and J by 7 bases. The length of the CDR3 is 16 residues. CDR3 in amino acids: CASSAATGAFNSPLHF. The CDR3 DNA is TGTGCCAGCAGCGCCGCGACAGGGGCCTTCAATTCACCCCTCCACTTT.

The rearrangement links TRBV20-1 to TRBJ2-5; tentative D call: TRBD2 (6 bases). Germline V gene data show CDR1 as DFQATT and CDR2 as SNEGSKA (reference sequence). Between the trimmed V and J ends, which lost 5 bases and 5 bases, there was a span of 18 bases. This CDR3 has 14 amino acids. Here the CDR3 reads CSAALPGVVETQYF. The CDR3 DNA reads as TGCAGTGCTGCCCTGCCGGGAGTAGTGGAGACCCAGTACTTC.

This clonotype was picked up a small number of times. V gene TRBV7-9 combines with J gene TRBJ2-7; 8 nucleotides match TRBD1. V was clipped by 3 bases and J by 7 bases; unmatched bases: 2. CDR3 size: 12 residues. Looked up from germline, CDR1 is SEHNR and CDR2 is FQNEAQ (reference sequence). The CDR3 DNA reads TGTGCCAGCAGCTTGACAGGGGATGAGCAGTACTTC. Its protein product is CASSLTGDEQYF.

V is TRBV15 and J is TRBJ2-1, with 8 nucleotides matching TRBD1. The ends lost 5 bases at V and 1 base at J; junction bases unmatched: 7. Germline-derived CDR1 and CDR2 are LNHNV and YYDKDF (reference sequence). This CDR3 is built from 16 residues. The CDR3 nucleotides read TGTGCCACCAGCGGCTCCACAGGGGGGTCCTACAATGAGCAGTTCTTC. This translates into CATSGSTGGSYNEQFF.

This clonotype was counted a few times. This sequence joins TRBV20-1 and TRBJ1-2; 10 nucleotides match TRBD1. The CDR3 extends over 16 amino acids. CDR1 and CDR2 (germline): DFQATT, SNEGSKA (reference sequence). V gave up 0 bases and J gave up 8 bases; unmatched junction bases: 12. CDR3 nucleotide sequence: TGCAGTGCTAGAGATTCGGGGACAGGGGAATCGGGGGGCTACACCTTC. Its translation: CSARDSGTGESGGYTF.

The chain carries TRBV6-5 and TRBJ2-7; unclear D gene. Trimming removed 2 bases from V and 3 bases from J, with 2 bases in between. From germline, CDR1 is MNHEY and CDR2 SVGAGI. The CDR3 has 11 residues. The CDR3 loop reads CASSYHYEQYF. The DNA of the CDR3 is TGTGCCAGCAGTTACCACTACGAGCAGTACTTC.

This clonotype showed up just a few times. The gene calls are TRBV7-2 and TRBJ2-7; TRBD2 aligns across 7 bases. This CDR3 contains 14 residues. Per germline, CDR1 SGHTA and CDR2 FQGNSA. The V and J ends lost 2 bases and 6 bases, in that order; junction bases with no gene match: 7. CDR3: CASSLKGSGTEQYF. In nucleotides, the CDR3 is TGTGCCAGCAGCTTAAAGGGGAGCGGGACCGAGCAGTACTTC.

The rearrangement links TRBV19 to TRBJ2-7; D uncertain. The CDR3 runs 14 residues. Germline V lookup: CDR1 LNHDA, CDR2 SQIVND (reference sequence). Trimming shortened V by 3 bases and J by 7 bases, and 16 bases separated the two germline ends. This CDR3 reads CASSMERVPLEQYF. The CDR3 coding sequence is TGTGCCAGTAGTATGGAACGGGTCCCGCTGGAGCAGTACTTC.

Only a few counts were recorded for this clonotype. J is TRBJ1-1 and V is TRBV12-3 or TRBV12-4; D is ambiguous. This CDR3 spans 13 amino acids. With 3 bases removed from V and 4 bases from J, the gap between germline ends came to 9 bases. The CDR3, as DNA: TGTGCCAGCAGTTTGATACGGGGCACTGAAGCTTTCTTT. It codes for CASSLIRGTEAFF.

This chain connects TRBV2 to TRBJ1-1, with D tentatively TRBD1 (5 bases). The CDR3 loop spans 12 amino acids. V lost 7 bases, J lost 6 bases, and 12 bases lay in between. From germline, CDR1 is SNHLY and CDR2 FYNNEI. The CDR3: CASTGIGAEAFF. Here the CDR3 DNA reads TGTGCCAGCACAGGGATTGGGGCTGAAGCTTTCTTT.

This chain links TRBV18 with TRBJ1-6, with unresolved D. The ends were cut back, 6 bases at V and 2 bases at J, with 8 bases in the middle. The CDR3 sequence is 14 residues long. Germline V gene sequence: CDR1 KGHSH, CDR2 LQKENI. As DNA, the CDR3 is TGTGCCAGCTCCCCCGAAGCCTATAATTCACCCCTCCACTTT. Translating it yields CASSPEAYNSPLHF.

The chain employs TRBV6-5 and TRBJ2-1, with D possibly matching TRBD1 (5 bases). Germline CDR1 is MNHEY and CDR2 is SVGAGI. Trimming took 4 bases from V and 1 from J, leaving 11 bases between them. The CDR3 totals 15 residues. The CDR3 sequence is CASSLDSVSYNEQFF. The DNA of the CDR3 is TGTGCCAGCAGTTTAGACAGCGTGTCCTACAATGAGCAGTTCTTC.

This clonotype was observed a handful of times. J is TRBJ1-5 and V is TRBV20-1; D perhaps matches TRBD1 (6 bases). Trimming pared 2 bases from V and 2 bases from J, leaving 13 bases between. This CDR3 is 15 amino acids long. Germline V gene lookup returns CDR1 DFQATT and CDR2 SNEGSKA (reference sequence). CDR3 region: CSARPGGTGNQPQHF. As DNA, the CDR3 is TGCAGTGCTAGACCGGGGGGCACTGGCAATCAGCCCCAGCATTTT.